This T cell receptor (beta chain) emerged from a study of blood T cell repertoires in COVID-19. Study overall: Sample material is recorded as cDNA or gDNA derived from T cells, B-cell-depleted T cells, or PBMCs.

Participants, about 18 to 89 years old, spanned some 23 US areas. The repertoire was sequenced with immunoSEQ multiplex PCR; TCRdb's copy has only in-frame clones and lacks some. The data hold approximately 170,000 clones, with approximately 80% observed a single time. This CDR3 has 12 residues. The ends lost 6 bases at V and 4 bases at J; junction bases unmatched: 6. Germline-derived CDR1 and CDR2 are SQVTM and ANQGSEA. This chain links TRBV29-1 with TRBJ2-7, with 7 bases lining up with TRBD1. The receptor was derived from a man in his forties who had recovered from COVID-19. Sequencing used PBMCs or T cells enriched from blood (not recorded which). The CDR3 sequence: CSVTLQGYEQYF. The CDR3 DNA sequence: TGCAGCGTAACACTACAGGGGTACGAGCAGTACTTC.